The 16 T cell receptor beta chains given below trace back to one sample, sequenced in a study of cytomegalovirus exposure and HLA in healthy donors. Measured with immunoSEQ multiplex PCR; TCRdb has only the in-frame clones, and not every one. Among 250,000 to 300,000 clones, around 87% were seen once, and the ten largest hold 0.37%. The sample consisted of PBMCs. The receptors were sampled from a woman aged 18-35 years in good health and CMV-seronegative.

This clone came up a few times. The chain carries TRBV27 and TRBJ1-2; D is unresolved. The CDR3 is 14 residues long. In germline, CDR1 is MNHEY, CDR2 SMNVEV (reference sequence). The germline V and J ends were trimmed by 5 bases and 7 bases, with 17 bases remaining between them. This CDR3 reads CASSLAHPAGGYTF. The DNA of the CDR3 is TGTGCCAGCAGTCTGGCTCATCCTGCGGGTGGCTACACCTTC.

The chain uses TRBV19 and TRBJ2-5; TRBD1 might be the D (5 bases). Germline CDR1 reads LNHDA; CDR2 reads SQIVND (reference sequence). The CDR3 runs 15 residues. Trimming left V 6 bases short and J 2 bases short, with 16 bases between. CDR3: CASSSQWWTQETQYF. CDR3 in DNA: TGTGCCAGTAGCTCGCAATGGTGGACACAAGAGACCCAGTACTTC.

This clone was counted once. This chain uses TRBV19 with TRBJ2-7; 7 bases are shared with TRBD2. Germline values: CDR1 LNHDA, CDR2 SQIVND (reference sequence). The CDR3 extends over 12 amino acids. The V and J ends lost 5 bases and 4 bases, in that order; junction bases with no gene match: 2. CDR3 sequence reads: CASSGEGYEQYF. DNA for the CDR3: TGTGCCAGTAGTGGGGAGGGGTACGAGCAGTACTTC.

V gene TRBV28 combines with J gene TRBJ2-7; 12 bases fit TRBD1. The CDR3 length is 15 residues. The J segment lost 7 bases and the V segment lost 1 base, leaving 5 bases of the junction unmatched. The germline CDR1 and CDR2 sequences are MDHEN and SYDVKM. This chain's CDR3 is CASSLFGTGGYEQYF. In DNA form, the CDR3 reads TGTGCCAGCAGTTTATTCGGGACAGGGGGCTATGAGCAGTACTTC.

This clone occurred a few times. CDR3 residues: CASPSSQGGRDGYTF. The CDR3 DNA follows: TGTGCCAGCCCAAGCAGCCAGGGAGGGCGGGATGGCTACACCTTC. V gene TRBV6-5 combines with J gene TRBJ1-2; D is possibly TRBD1 (5 bases). The CDR3 runs to 15 residues. CDR1 is MNHEY, CDR2 SVGAGI, per germline. With 8 bases removed from V and 6 bases from J, the gap between germline ends came to 22 bases.

This rearrangement joins TRBV29-1 to TRBJ2-3, with D tentatively TRBD2 (6 bases). CDR3 length equals 16 residues. CDR1 and CDR2 from the germline V gene are SQVTM and ANQGSEA. Trimming pared 5 bases from V and 4 bases from J, leaving 22 bases between. The DNA of the CDR3 is TGCAGCGTTTCCGCCCCCCGGGACTCGCTAGCAGATACGCAGTATTTT. Translating it yields CSVSAPRDSLADTQYF.

The chain uses TRBV7-9 and TRBJ2-2, with 11 bases matching TRBD2. CDR1 is SEHNR and CDR2 is FQNEAQ in the germline V gene (reference sequence). V lost 1 base and J lost 0; bases outside the gene matches: 4. The CDR3 spans 18 residues. CDR3 amino acids: CASSLEGLAAANTGELFF. In DNA, the CDR3 is TGTGCCAGCAGCTTAGAGGGACTAGCGGCGGCGAACACCGGGGAGCTGTTTTTT.

The chain couples TRBV6-5 to TRBJ1-1, with D possibly TRBD1 on 6 matching bases. The length of the CDR3 is 16 residues. Trimming removed 0 bases from V and 0 bases from J, with 11 bases in between. Germline CDR1 MNHEY, CDR2 SVGAGI. The CDR3 DNA reads as TGTGCCAGCAGTTACTCGACAGGTACTATGAACACTGAAGCTTTCTTT. This codes for CASSYSTGTMNTEAFF.

The chain joins TRBV5-1 to TRBJ2-7, with 10 bases aligning to TRBD2. Losses at the gene ends were 7 bases for V and 5 bases for J; bases not matched to a gene: 15. Germline V lookup: CDR1 SGHRS, CDR2 YFSETQ. The CDR3 spans 16 residues. In DNA form, the CDR3 reads TGCGCCAGCTACCCGGGGGGTAGCGGGGGGAAGAACGAGCAGTACTTC. Translating gives CASYPGGSGGKNEQYF.

The chain carries TRBV5-1 and TRBJ2-2, with 8 nucleotides matching TRBD1. Germline trimming cut 7 bases from V and 6 bases from J; bases unmatched to any gene: 5. Germline V CDR1 and CDR2: SGHRS, YFSETQ. CDR3 length: 13 residues. In DNA form, the CDR3 reads TGCGCCAGCGGAGGACAGGGTTCCGGGGAGCTGTTTTTT. This sequence encodes CASGGQGSGELFF.

The V gene is TRBV28, the J gene TRBJ2-7; D is possibly TRBD1 (5 bases). The CDR3 runs 13 residues. V gave up 3 bases and J gave up 9 bases, with 15 bases separating them. Per germline, CDR1 MDHEN and CDR2 SYDVKM. CDR3: CASSLGQGLGQYV. The CDR3 coding sequence is TGTGCCAGCAGTTTGGGGCAAGGCCTGGGGCAGTACGTC.

This chain links TRBV6-5 with TRBJ1-3; 7 bases fit TRBD1. V gave up 6 bases and J gave up 0 bases; unmatched junction bases: 5. The CDR3 sequence is 15 residues long. The germline gives CDR1 MNHEY, CDR2 SVGAGI. CDR3 amino acids: CASSLQGISGNTIYF. Here the CDR3 DNA reads TGTGCCAGCAGCCTACAGGGGATCTCTGGAAACACCATATATTTT.

The V and J genes are TRBV14 and TRBJ2-3; 8 nucleotides match TRBD2. Looked up from germline, CDR1 is SGHDN and CDR2 is FVKESK. The V gene end was trimmed by 1 base and the J gene end by 0 bases; junction bases not matched to a gene: 6. The CDR3 length is 17 residues. This chain's CDR3 is CASSQGPSGGSTDTQYF. The CDR3 nucleotides read TGTGCCAGCAGCCAAGGGCCCAGCGGGGGAAGCACAGATACGCAGTATTTT. The full variable domain, completed using reference TRBV14 and TRBJ2-3, is EAGVTQFPSHSVIEKGQTVTLRCDPISGHDNLYWYRRVMGKEIKFLLHFVKESKQDESGMPNNRFLAERTGGTYSTLKVQPAELEDSGVYFCASSQGPSGGSTDTQYFGPGTRLTVL.

The chain employs TRBV6-6 and TRBJ1-5; the D gene is possibly TRBD1 (5 bases). The CDR3 extends over 16 amino acids. Germline loops: CDR1 MNHNY, CDR2 SVGAGI (reference sequence). Deletions cut 3 bases from V and 0 bases from J, with 12 bases between. The CDR3 nucleotides are TGTGCCAGCAGTTATACAGGACCACTTAGCAATCAGCCCCAGCATTTT. This codes for CASSYTGPLSNQPQHF.

This clone appeared a single time. This CDR3 is CASSSPTGGVSPLHF. In DNA, the CDR3 is TGTGCCAGCAGCTCTCCGACAGGGGGCGTTTCACCCCTCCACTTT. The J gene is TRBJ1-6, the V gene TRBV7-9, with TRBD1 identical over 10 bases. The CDR3 is made up of 15 amino acids. The germline gives CDR1 SEHNR, CDR2 FQNEAQ (reference sequence). Trimming removed 4 bases from V and 9 bases from J; junction bases left unmatched: 6.

The genes are TRBV7-9 and TRBJ1-1; D gene uncertain. V shed 5 bases and J shed 5 bases, with 18 bases lying between them. This CDR3 region has 15 residues. The V gene's germline CDR1 is SEHNR and CDR2 FQNEAQ (reference sequence). DNA of the CDR3: TGTGCCAGCAGCCCCGTCGCCGGGGTGGGGACTGAAGCTTTCTTT. This sequence encodes CASSPVAGVGTEAFF.